The 2 T cell receptor beta chains reported below all come from one sample, sequenced in a study of blood T cells in healthy people across ages. A second PCR, run for roughly 7 to 12 cycles, used a sample-barcoded 5' primer plus a J-beta primer mix. Each CDR3 protein gets one entry after TCRdb re-called the 5' RACE reads with MiXCR. The sample comprises under 850,000 distinct CDR3 sequences, about 37% of which are singletons, and under 15% rests with the top ten. Material: blood. Source of these receptors: a man aged 18 to 29 in good health.

In this sample, this clonotype turned up a few times. The genes are TRBV6-2 or TRBV6-3 and TRBJ2-1; the D is unclear. CDR3 length equals 13 residues. V was cut by 2 bases and J by 8 bases, with 10 bases left in between. CDR1 and CDR2 from the germline V gene are MNHEY and SVGEGT. CDR3 DNA: TGTGCCAGCAGTTACGCCCGGCCCCATGAGCAGTTCTTC. It specifies CASSYARPHEQFF.

V is TRBV12-3 or TRBV12-4 and J is TRBJ2-5, with D uncertain. Trimming removed 6 bases at V and 9 bases at J, with 20 bases between. CDR3 length: 14 amino acids. The CDR3 coding sequence is TGTGCCAGCAGCCCTAGGGCAACCAATCAGCCCCAGTACTTC. It encodes CASSPRATNQPQYF.